The T cell receptor beta chain under discussion was sequenced for a study of cytomegalovirus exposure and HLA in healthy donors. Per the germline V gene, CDR1 is SGHTA and CDR2 is FQGNSA. The length of the CDR3 is 15 residues. Unmatched junction bases numbered 8, after V lost 5 bases and J lost 4 bases. Study findings and constraints: A few chains tied to CMV proved CMV antigen-specific in vitro. It has been reported that TCR beta sequences accurately predicted the HLA-A and HLA-B alleles of most subjects. In a later analysis, the majority of CMV-associated beta chains seemingly showed HLA restriction. By HLA locus, TCR association rates varied in a later analysis, with DRB1 showing the most and HLA-C the fewest.

Primers included in the PCR were 60 Vbeta and 13 Jbeta primers. Sequenced by immunoSEQ multiplex PCR; TCRdb stores in-frame clones only, minus some. The sample consists of approximately 150,000 clones, more than 65% of them appearing once. A note on this clone: Its antigen remains unknown.

This TCR was recovered from a woman aged 25 to 39 in good health and CMV-seronegative. The chain links TRBV7-2 to TRBJ1-3, with 7 bases lining up with TRBD1. Sequencing was done on a sample of PBMCs. The CDR3 sequence is CASSAQQGLGNTIYF. The CDR3 coding sequence is TGTGCCAGCAGCGCCCAACAGGGGTTGGGAAACACCATATATTTT.